Listed below are T cell receptor beta chains from one sample, sequenced in a study of T cell repertoires in cytomegalovirus infection. TCRdb passed the reads through MiXCR, listing each CDR3 protein once. The sample includes roughly 49,000 distinct CDR3 sequences, 20% to 25% of them seen just once. Antigens of these TCRs are unknown. The sequencing input was PBMCs, sequenced either directly or after in vitro stimulation (not recorded which). These receptors came from a human donor in good health (CMV status not recorded). Some clones in this sample may be carry-over from other donors' samples. The CDR3 runs from the conserved cysteine through the conserved F or W. The D gene is left open where the match is weak. For some rows the clone size is stated as once, few or many, or as a class when expanded; others skip it.

>TRBV7-2|many|TRBD2|TRBJ2-3
TGTGCCAGCAGCTTAGTGACTAGCGCTGGTACGCAGTATTTT
CASSLVTSAGTQYF
>TRBV9|-|TRBD1|TRBJ1-1
TGTGCCAGCAGCGCCGGGACAGGGCCTGGGGACACTGAAGCTTTCTTT
CASSAGTGPGDTEAFF
>TRBV7-8|many|TRBD1|TRBJ2-5
TGTGCCAGCAGCTGGGACAGGGTGGGGACCCAGTACTTC
CASSWDRVGTQYF
>TRBV7-9|-|-|TRBJ1-6
TGTGCCAGCCGGAGAAAGATTGATTCACCCCTCCACTTT
CASRRKIDSPLHF
>TRBV12-3/TRBV12-4|few|-|TRBJ1-2
TGTGCCAGCAGTTCCTCCCGTGGGGACCGTGGCTACACCTTC
CASSSSRGDRGYTF
>TRBV27|-|TRBD1|TRBJ1-2
TGTGCCAGCAGCCGACAGGGTCGGAACTATGGCTACACCTTC
CASSRQGRNYGYTF
>TRBV5-1|many|TRBD2|TRBJ2-1
TGCGCCAGCCACCCGGGAGGCTTATACAATGAGCAGTTCTTC
CASHPGGLYNEQFF
>TRBV6-6|many|TRBD2|TRBJ2-3
TGTGCCAGCAGTTACGGGCTAGCGGGAACAGCGGATACGCAGTATTTT
CASSYGLAGTADTQYF
>TRBV6-2/TRBV6-3|-|-|TRBJ2-5
TGTGCCAGCAGTTACTCGGCCCTAGCGTATGGGGAGACCCAGTACTTC
CASSYSALAYGETQYF
>TRBV24-1|many|-|TRBJ1-2
TGTGCCACCAGTGATGCTGAAACCCAGGAGGATGGCTACACCTTC
CATSDAETQEDGYTF
>TRBV7-2|many|TRBD2|TRBJ2-3
TGTGCCAGCAGCCTAGGGAGCGGGGGCACAGATACGCAGTATTTT
CASSLGSGGTDTQYF
>TRBV5-6|-|-|TRBJ2-1
TGTGCCAGCAGCTTAGGGGTTAATGAGCAGTTCTTC
CASSLGVNEQFF
>TRBV20-1|-|TRBD2|TRBJ2-2
TGCAGTGCTGCGCGGACTAGCTCGAACACCGGGGAGCTGTTTTTT
CSAARTSSNTGELFF
>TRBV10-3|many|-|TRBJ2-1
TGTGCCATCAGTGAGCGGGAGTGGGGTAGTGAGCAGTTCTTC
CAISEREWGSEQFF
>TRBV7-6|-|-|TRBJ2-6
TGTGCCAGCAGCGCCGAGATATCCGGCGCCTCTGGGGCCAACGTCCTGACTTTC
CASSAEISGASGANVLTF
>TRBV5-6|-|-|TRBJ2-6
TGTGCCAGCAGCTTGGCCCAGGAAGTTGGGGCCAACGTCCTGACTTTC
CASSLAQEVGANVLTF
>TRBV7-2|many|-|TRBJ1-2
TGTGCCAGCACCCTGAAGGGGAACTATGGCTACACCTTC
CASTLKGNYGYTF
>TRBV19|-|-|TRBJ2-4
TGTGCCAGTAGTACCCTGACCCGTTCGGCCAAAAACATTCAGTACTTC
CASSTLTRSAKNIQYF
>TRBV18|-|-|TRBJ1-1
TGTGCCAGCTCGCCGGCGGGGGTCGACACTGAAGCTTTCTTT
CASSPAGVDTEAFF
>TRBV6-5|-|-|TRBJ2-7
TGTGCCAGCAGTAAAAAAGGGAGGGGGCCCTACGAGCAGTACTTC
CASSKKGRGPYEQYF
>TRBV12-3/TRBV12-4|many|TRBD1|TRBJ1-1
TGTGCCAGCAGCTCCCCGAACCGAGGGACAGAAGAAGCTTTCTTT
CASSSPNRGTEEAFF
>TRBV4-1|-|-|TRBJ1-2
TGCGCCAGCAGCCAAGCCGTCAGGTTGGATGGCTACACCTTC
CASSQAVRLDGYTF
>TRBV14|few|-|TRBJ1-1
TGTGCCAGCAGCCTTACAGACCCGAACACTGAAGCTTTCTTT
CASSLTDPNTEAFF
>TRBV2|few|-|TRBJ2-3
TGTGCCAGCAGTCGGAGGGACGACACAGATACGCAGTATTTT
CASSRRDDTDTQYF
>TRBV10-3|medium-sized|TRBD1|TRBJ2-7
TGTGCCATCAGTGGACGGGGACAGGGGAACCACGAGCAGTACTTC
CAISGRGQGNHEQYF
>TRBV28|few|TRBD2|TRBJ2-3
TGTGCCAGCGGGGGCGTAAAAGGGACTAGCAGCCCAGATACGCAGTATTTT
CASGGVKGTSSPDTQYF
>TRBV11-1|-|-|TRBJ2-7
TGTGCCAGCAGCCCGGACAGCCTCTACGAGCAGTACTTC
CASSPDSLYEQYF
>TRBV23-1|-|-|TRBJ1-1
TGCGCCAGCGGGACGGACTACTGGGGCACTGAAGCTTTCTTT
CASGTDYWGTEAFF
>TRBV7-2|few|-|TRBJ1-1
TGTGCCAGCAGCTTAGGCCGATTCACAGGGAGGACTGAAGCTTTCTTT
CASSLGRFTGRTEAFF
>TRBV12-3/TRBV12-4|many|-|TRBJ1-5
TGTGCCAGCTCCTGGGGGAGCCCTCAGCCCCAGCATTTT
CASSWGSPQPQHF
>TRBV12-3/TRBV12-4|many|TRBD1|TRBJ2-5
TGTGCCAGCAGTCCAGGGGACAGGGGGTTTTTCGCCGAAGAGACCCAGTACTTC
CASSPGDRGFFAEETQYF
>TRBV12-5|-|-|TRBJ2-5
TGTGCTAGTGGCCGAGGTACCCAAGAGACCCAGTACTTC
CASGRGTQETQYF
>TRBV7-9|-|-|TRBJ2-5
TGTGCCAGCCTCAAAGGGGCTCGGGAGACCCAGTACTTC
CASLKGARETQYF
>TRBV7-9|few|-|TRBJ2-1
TGTGCCAGCAGCCGACAGTACAATGAGCAGTTCTTC
CASSRQYNEQFF
>TRBV28|many|TRBD2|TRBJ2-1
TGTGCCAGCAGTTACGGGGGGGCTAGCGCGGACAATGAGCAGTTCTTC
CASSYGGASADNEQFF
>TRBV18|-|TRBD1|TRBJ1-5
TGTGCCAGCTCGGGACAGGGTCATCAGCCCCAGCATTTT
CASSGQGHQPQHF